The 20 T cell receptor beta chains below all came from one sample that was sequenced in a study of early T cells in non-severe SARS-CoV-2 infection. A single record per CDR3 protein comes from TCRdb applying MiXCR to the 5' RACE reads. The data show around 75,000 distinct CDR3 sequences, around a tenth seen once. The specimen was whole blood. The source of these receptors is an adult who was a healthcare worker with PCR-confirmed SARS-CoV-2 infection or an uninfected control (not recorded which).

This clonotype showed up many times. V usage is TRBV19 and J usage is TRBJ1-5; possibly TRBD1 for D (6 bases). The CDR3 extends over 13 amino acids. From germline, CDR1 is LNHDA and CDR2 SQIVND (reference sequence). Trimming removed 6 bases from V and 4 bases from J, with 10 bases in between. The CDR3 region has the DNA TGTGCCAGTAGAACAGGGTTAAATCAGCCCCAGCATTTT. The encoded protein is CASRTGLNQPQHF.

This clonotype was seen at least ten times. CDR3: CASSQAPKYTEAFF. CDR3 coding DNA: TGCGCCAGCAGCCAAGCCCCGAAATACACTGAAGCTTTCTTT. V and J are TRBV4-3 and TRBJ1-1; D not certain. The CDR3 sequence is 14 residues long. V was shortened by 1 base and J by 3 bases, with 9 bases between the two germline ends. CDR1 is LGHNA, CDR2 YSLEER, per germline.

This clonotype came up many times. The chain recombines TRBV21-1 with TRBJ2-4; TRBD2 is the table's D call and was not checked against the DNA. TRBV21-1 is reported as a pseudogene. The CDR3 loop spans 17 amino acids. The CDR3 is CASSKEELALAKNIQYF. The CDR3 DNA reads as TGTGCCAGCAGCAAAGAGGAGCTAGCATTAGCCAAAAACATTCAGTACTTC.

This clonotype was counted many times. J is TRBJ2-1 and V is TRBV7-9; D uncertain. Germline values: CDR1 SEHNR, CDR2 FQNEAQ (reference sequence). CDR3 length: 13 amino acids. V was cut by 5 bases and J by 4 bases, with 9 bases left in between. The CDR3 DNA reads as TGTGCCAGCAGCCAAGACCCGTACAATGAGCAGTTCTTC. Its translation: CASSQDPYNEQFF.

CDR3 region: CASSQVWTSGLTGELFF. The CDR3 DNA is TGCGCCAGCAGCCAAGTTTGGACTAGCGGGCTCACCGGGGAGCTGTTTTTT. The rearrangement uses TRBV4-3 and TRBJ2-2, with 11 nucleotides matching TRBD2. CDR3 length: 17 residues. Per germline, CDR1 LGHNA and CDR2 YSLEER. V was clipped by 1 base and J by 4 bases; unmatched bases: 5.

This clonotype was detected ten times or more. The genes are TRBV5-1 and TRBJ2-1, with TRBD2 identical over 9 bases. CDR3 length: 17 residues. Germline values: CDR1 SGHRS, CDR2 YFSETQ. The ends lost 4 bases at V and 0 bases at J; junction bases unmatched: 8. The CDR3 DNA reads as TGCGCCAGCAGCCCACAACTTAGCGGGAGCTCCTACAATGAGCAGTTCTTC. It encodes CASSPQLSGSSYNEQFF.

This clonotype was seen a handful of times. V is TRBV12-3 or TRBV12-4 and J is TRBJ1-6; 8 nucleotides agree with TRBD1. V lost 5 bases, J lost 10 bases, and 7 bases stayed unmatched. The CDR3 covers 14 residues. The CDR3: CASSPDRDISPLHF. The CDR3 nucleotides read TGTGCCAGCAGTCCGGACAGGGATATCTCACCCCTCCACTTT.

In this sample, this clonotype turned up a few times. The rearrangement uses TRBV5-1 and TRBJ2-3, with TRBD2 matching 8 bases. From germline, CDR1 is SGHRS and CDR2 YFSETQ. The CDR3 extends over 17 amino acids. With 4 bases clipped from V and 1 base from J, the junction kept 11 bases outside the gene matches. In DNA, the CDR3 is TGCGCCAGCAGCCATAGCCCCGGGAGGGCCCGCACAGATACGCAGTATTTT. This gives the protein CASSHSPGRARTDTQYF.

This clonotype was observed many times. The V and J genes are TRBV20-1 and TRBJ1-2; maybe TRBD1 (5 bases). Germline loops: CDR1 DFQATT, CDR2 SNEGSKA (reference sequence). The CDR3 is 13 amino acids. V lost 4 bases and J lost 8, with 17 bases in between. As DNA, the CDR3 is TGCAGTGCTATGTCCCCGACAGCTATGGGCTACACCTTC. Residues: CSAMSPTAMGYTF.

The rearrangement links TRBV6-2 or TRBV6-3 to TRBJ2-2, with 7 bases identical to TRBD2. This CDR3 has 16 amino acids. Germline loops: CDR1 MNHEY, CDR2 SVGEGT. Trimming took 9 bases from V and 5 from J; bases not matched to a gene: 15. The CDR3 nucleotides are TGTGCCAGTTCCTCTCCTGCCCGGGGGGAGACCGGGGAGCTGTTTTTT. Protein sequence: CASSSPARGETGELFF.

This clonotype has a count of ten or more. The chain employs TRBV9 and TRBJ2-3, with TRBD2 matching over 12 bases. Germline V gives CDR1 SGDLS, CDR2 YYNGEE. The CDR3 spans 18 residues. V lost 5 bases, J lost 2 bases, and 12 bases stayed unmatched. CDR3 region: CASSPRRLAGELTDTQYF. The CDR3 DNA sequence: TGTGCCAGCAGTCCCCGTAGACTAGCGGGGGAGCTCACAGATACGCAGTATTTT. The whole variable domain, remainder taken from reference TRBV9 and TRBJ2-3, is DSGVTQTPKHLITATGQRVTLRCSPRSGDLSVYWYQQSLDQGLQFLIQYYNGEERAKGNILERFSAQQFPDLHSELNLSSLELGDSALYFCASSPRRLAGELTDTQYFGPGTRLTVL.

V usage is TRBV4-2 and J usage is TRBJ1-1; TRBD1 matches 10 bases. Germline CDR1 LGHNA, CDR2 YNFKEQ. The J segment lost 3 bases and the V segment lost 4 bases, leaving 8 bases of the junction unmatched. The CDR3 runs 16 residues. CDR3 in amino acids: CASSPTGTGAYTEAFF. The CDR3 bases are TGTGCCAGCAGCCCTACCGGGACAGGGGCCTACACTGAAGCTTTCTTT.

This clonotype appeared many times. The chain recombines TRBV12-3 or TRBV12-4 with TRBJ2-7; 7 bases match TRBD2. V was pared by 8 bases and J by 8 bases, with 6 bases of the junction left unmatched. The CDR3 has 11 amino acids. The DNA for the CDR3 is TGTGCCAGCGGGAGGGGTTGGAAGCAGTACTTC. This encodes CASGRGWKQYF.

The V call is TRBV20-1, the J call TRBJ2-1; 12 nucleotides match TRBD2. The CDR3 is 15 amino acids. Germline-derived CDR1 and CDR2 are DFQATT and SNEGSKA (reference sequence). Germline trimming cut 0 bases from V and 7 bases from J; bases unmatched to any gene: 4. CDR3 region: CSARETSGRKNEQFF. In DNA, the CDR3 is TGCAGTGCTAGAGAAACTAGCGGGAGGAAAAATGAGCAGTTCTTC.

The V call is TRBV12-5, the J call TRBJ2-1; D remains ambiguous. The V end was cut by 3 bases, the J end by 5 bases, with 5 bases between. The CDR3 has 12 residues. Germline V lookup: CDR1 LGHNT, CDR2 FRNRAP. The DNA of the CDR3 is TGTGCTAGTGGTTTCAGCGACAATGAGCAGTTCTTC. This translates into CASGFSDNEQFF.

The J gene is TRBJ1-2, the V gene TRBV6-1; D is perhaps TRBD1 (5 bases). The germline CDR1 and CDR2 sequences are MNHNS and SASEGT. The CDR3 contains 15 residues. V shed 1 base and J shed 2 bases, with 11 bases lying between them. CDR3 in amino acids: CASSEEEQGNYGYTF. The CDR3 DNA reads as TGTGCCAGCAGTGAAGAGGAGCAGGGCAACTATGGCTACACCTTC.

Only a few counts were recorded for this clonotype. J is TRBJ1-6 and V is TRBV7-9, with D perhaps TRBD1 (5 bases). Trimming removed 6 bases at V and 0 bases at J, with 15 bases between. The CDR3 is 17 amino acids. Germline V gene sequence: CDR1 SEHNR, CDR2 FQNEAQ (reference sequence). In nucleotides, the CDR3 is TGTGCCAGCAGTACCCAGGGCATCAGCTCCTATAATTCACCCCTCCACTTT. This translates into CASSTQGISSYNSPLHF.

The CDR3 spells CASSEEVSPLHF. The CDR3 DNA reads TGTGCCAGCAGTGAGGAGGTCTCACCCCTCCACTTT. The chain employs TRBV6-1 and TRBJ1-6; D is undetermined. CDR3 length equals 12 residues. Germline loops: CDR1 MNHNS, CDR2 SASEGT. V lost 3 bases and J lost 10, with 7 bases in between.

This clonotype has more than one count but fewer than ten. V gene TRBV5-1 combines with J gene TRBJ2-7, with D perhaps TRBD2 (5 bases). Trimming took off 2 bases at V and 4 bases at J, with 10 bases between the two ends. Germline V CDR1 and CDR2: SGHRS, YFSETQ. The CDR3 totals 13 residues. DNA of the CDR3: TGCGCCAGCAGCTTCTTCGAGGGTTACGAGCAGTACTTC. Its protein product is CASSFFEGYEQYF.

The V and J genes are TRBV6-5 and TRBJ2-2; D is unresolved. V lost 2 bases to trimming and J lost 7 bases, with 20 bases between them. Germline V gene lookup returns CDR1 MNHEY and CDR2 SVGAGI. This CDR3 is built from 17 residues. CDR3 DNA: TGTGCCAGCAGTTACAGGAACCGGGCCCCTGGTGGCGGGGAGCTGTTTTTT. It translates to CASSYRNRAPGGGELFF.